Each of the 32 T cell receptor beta chains below was sequenced from the same sample in a study of shared clonotypes between healthy human individuals. TCRdb's table, derived via immunoSEQ multiplex PCR, lists solely in-frame clones and lacks some. This table holds around 690,000 clones, 80% to 95% found once. Sequencing was carried out using memory CD8+ T cells from PBMCs. Subset specified: CD45RO+ cells pooled with CCR7-negative TemRA cells. The receptors were gathered from a young man in good health. Some clones in this sample may be carry-over from other donors' samples.

This clone was detected only a few times. The chain combines TRBV27 with TRBJ1-1; D might be TRBD1 (6 bases). Trimming pared 4 bases from V and 1 base from J, leaving 10 bases between. CDR1 is MNHEY, CDR2 SMNVEV, per germline (reference sequence). The CDR3 loop spans 14 amino acids. CDR3: CASSYKGQNTEAFF. For the CDR3, the DNA is TGTGCCAGCAGTTACAAGGGACAGAACACTGAAGCTTTCTTT.

The chain recombines TRBV11-3 with TRBJ1-5; 10 nucleotides align to TRBD1. Germline lookup yields CDR1 SGHNT and CDR2 YENEEA. The CDR3 covers 17 residues. Trimming cost V 4 bases and J 7 bases; bases outside gene matches: 13. CDR3 loop: CASSSPRDRGLLQPQHF. Here the CDR3 DNA reads TGTGCCAGCAGCTCACCACGGGACAGGGGACTATTACAGCCCCAGCATTTT. The whole variable domain, filled in from reference TRBV11-3 and TRBJ1-5, reads EAGVVQSPRYKIIEKKQPVAFWCNPISGHNTLYWYLQNLGQGPELLIRYENEEAVDDSQLPKDRFSAERLKGVDSTLKIQPAELGDSAVYLCASSSPRDRGLLQPQHFGDGTRLSIL.

The V and J genes are TRBV19 and TRBJ1-1; 8 nucleotides align to TRBD1. Germline assignment: CDR1 LNHDA and CDR2 SQIVND (reference sequence). V shed 6 bases, J shed 7 bases, and the junction held 10 bases outside the gene matches. CDR3 length equals 14 residues. The CDR3 DNA follows: TGTGCCAGTAGGATGAGACAGGGGTATAGTGAAGCTTTCTTT. Protein: CASRMRQGYSEAFF.

The rearrangement joins TRBV2 to TRBJ1-1; D is unresolved. The CDR3 has 14 amino acids. V was shortened by 3 bases and J by 3 bases, with 11 bases between the two germline ends. Germline V CDR1 and CDR2: SNHLY, FYNNEI. CDR3 DNA: TGTGCCAGCAGTGAGCGAACCCCTGACACTGAAGCTTTCTTT. This codes for CASSERTPDTEAFF.

The chain combines TRBV9 with TRBJ1-2, with a possible D match to TRBD1 (5 bases). The CDR3 extends over 15 amino acids. Trimming left V 0 bases short and J 3 bases short, with 12 bases between. The V gene's germline CDR1 is SGDLS and CDR2 YYNGEE. Here the CDR3 DNA reads TGTGCCAGCAGCGTAGAGGGGTCCCGGGACTATGGCTACACCTTC. Amino acids: CASSVEGSRDYGYTF.

The chain carries TRBV19 and TRBJ1-5, with D tentatively TRBD1 (5 bases). The V gene lost 10 bases and the J gene lost 2 bases, with 15 bases spanning the gap. Germline V gives CDR1 LNHDA, CDR2 SQIVND (reference sequence). The CDR3 is 14 amino acids. For the CDR3, the DNA is TGTGCCACAACGGGGCAGTGGGGCAATCAGCCCCAGCATTTT. Translated: CATTGQWGNQPQHF.

This chain uses TRBV4-2 with TRBJ2-1; D might be TRBD2 (7 bases). The length of the CDR3 is 16 residues. V gave up 4 bases and J gave up 5 bases, with 18 bases separating them. From germline, CDR1 is LGHNA and CDR2 YNFKEQ. The CDR3 is CASSPLGEGVDNEQFF. The CDR3 DNA follows: TGTGCCAGCAGCCCCCTTGGGGAGGGGGTGGACAATGAGCAGTTCTTC.

The CDR3 DNA sequence: TGTGCCAGCAGCCAAGACAGGGGGCTCGGTGGAAACACCATATATTTT. Protein product: CASSQDRGLGGNTIYF. This sequence joins TRBV4-2 and TRBJ1-3, with 8 bases aligning to TRBD1. V dropped 0 bases and J dropped 3; count of bases not matched to a gene: 4. The CDR3 spans 16 residues. The V gene's germline CDR1 is LGHNA and CDR2 YNFKEQ.

This rearrangement joins TRBV9 to TRBJ2-7, with D maybe TRBD1 (6 bases). CDR3 length: 15 amino acids. The V end lost 4 bases, the J end lost 1 base, and 15 bases lay between the germline ends. The germline CDR1 and CDR2 sequences are SGDLS and YYNGEE. The CDR3 DNA sequence: TGTGCCAGCAGCCCCCAAAGGACAGTTTCCTACGAGCAGTACTTC. As protein: CASSPQRTVSYEQYF.

This rearrangement joins TRBV27 to TRBJ2-7; 7 bases map to TRBD2. J gave up 6 bases and V 6 bases, and 5 bases lay outside the gene matches. The CDR3 is 12 residues long. Germline CDR1 is MNHEY and CDR2 is SMNVEV (reference sequence). CDR3 sequence (DNA): TGTGCCAGCAGGGGGGGGATCGGCGAGCAGTACTTC. The encoded protein is CASRGGIGEQYF.

This clone was picked up one time. Other DNA sequences in this sample translate to the same CDR3. The chain is built from TRBV6-5 and TRBJ1-1; D possibly corresponds to TRBD1 (5 bases). The CDR3 has 14 residues. V lost 6 bases and J 3 bases, leaving 14 bases between the germline ends. The germline V gene has CDR1 MNHEY and CDR2 SVGAGI. This CDR3 is CASSYVGGDTEAFF. CDR3 in DNA: TGTGCCAGCAGCTACGTGGGGGGAGACACTGAAGCTTTCTTT.

This clone was picked up many times. The J gene is TRBJ2-7, the V gene TRBV9, with a possible D match to TRBD2 (6 bases). Germline CDR1 is SGDLS and CDR2 is YYNGEE. The V and J ends lost 4 bases and 3 bases respectively, with 8 bases between them. CDR3 length equals 12 residues. In DNA form, the CDR3 reads TGTGCCAGCAGCTCGGGGGACTACGAGCAGTACTTC. Residues: CASSSGDYEQYF.

The rearrangement uses TRBV4-1 and TRBJ2-7; a weak D match, TRBD1 (5 bases). The CDR3 runs 15 residues. The V end lost 0 bases, the J end lost 2 bases, and 11 bases lay between the germline ends. Germline CDR1 is MGHRA and CDR2 is YSYEKL. CDR3 sequence: CASSQEQGLPYEQYF. DNA for the CDR3: TGCGCCAGCAGCCAAGAGCAGGGTCTGCCCTACGAGCAGTACTTC.

The chain couples TRBV28 to TRBJ1-2; the match to TRBD1 covers 7 bases. The J segment lost 2 bases and the V segment lost 4 bases, leaving 4 bases of the junction unmatched. The CDR3 is 14 residues long. From germline, CDR1 is MDHEN and CDR2 SYDVKM. Here the CDR3 reads CASSYWTGNYGYTF. The CDR3 DNA reads TGTGCCAGCAGTTACTGGACAGGCAACTATGGCTACACCTTC.

Concerning this clone: The limits of the CDR3 on the DNA are not certain, so only TCRdb's listed CDR3 is given. V and J are TRBV5-4 and TRBJ1-1. The CDR3 region is 11 residues in length, termini included. Germline-derived CDR1 and CDR2 are SGHNT and YYREEE (reference sequence). CDR3 in amino acids: CASNFGAEAFF.

This chain connects TRBV4-2 to TRBJ2-7, with D unclear. The germline CDR1 and CDR2 sequences are LGHNA and YNFKEQ. The V gene lost 0 bases and the J gene lost 0 bases, with 6 bases spanning the gap. The CDR3 contains 14 residues. The CDR3: CASSQDLSSYEQYF. The CDR3 DNA is TGTGCCAGCAGCCAAGATCTTAGCTCCTACGAGCAGTACTTC.

This chain connects TRBV28 to TRBJ2-7; D is unclear. Germline V lookup: CDR1 MDHEN, CDR2 SYDVKM. With 5 bases removed from V and 6 bases from J, the gap between germline ends came to 23 bases. This CDR3 has 16 residues. The CDR3 bases are TGTGCCAGCAGTCCGAAGCCGGACCGGAGCTGGGGCGAGCAGTACTTC. Translation: CASSPKPDRSWGEQYF.

This chain links TRBV4-1 with TRBJ2-1; D possibly corresponds to TRBD1 (6 bases). V was trimmed by 3 bases and J by 1 base, leaving 13 bases between them. The CDR3 has 16 residues. Germline V gene sequence: CDR1 MGHRA, CDR2 YSYEKL. Here the CDR3 DNA reads TGCGCCAGCAGCCAGATCGGGACAAATTCCTACAATGAGCAGTTCTTC. Amino acids: CASSQIGTNSYNEQFF.

The chain couples TRBV5-4 to TRBJ2-7; D call uncertain. Trimming removed 1 base from V and 2 bases from J, with 13 bases in between. From germline, CDR1 is SGHNT and CDR2 YYREEE (reference sequence). The CDR3 is 15 residues long. CDR3 in DNA: TGTGCCAGCAGCTTGTATGGCAGTCCCCCCTACGAGCAGTACTTC. It is translated as CASSLYGSPPYEQYF.

The CDR3 here is CASSQTDRTGELFF. The CDR3 DNA reads as TGTGCCAGCAGCCAAACCGACAGGACAGGGGAACTGTTTTTT. The chain couples TRBV7-9 to TRBJ1-4, with 9 nucleotides matching TRBD1. CDR3 length: 14 residues. From germline, CDR1 is SEHNR and CDR2 FQNEAQ (reference sequence). After removal of 5 bases from V and 12 bases from J, the junction contained 10 bases not matched to a gene. Combining the CDR3 with reference TRBV7-9 and TRBJ1-4 gives the whole variable domain DTGVSQNPRHKITKRGQNVTFRCDPISEHNRLYWYRQTLGQGPEFLTYFQNEAQLEKSRLLSDRFSAERPKGSFSTLEIQRTEQGDSAMYLCASSQTDRTGELFFGSGTQLSVL.

This chain joins TRBV7-2 and TRBJ2-3; the match to TRBD2 covers 8 bases. CDR1 and CDR2 (germline): SGHTA, FQGNSA. Unmatched junction bases numbered 7, after V lost 5 bases and J lost 3 bases. The CDR3 runs 15 residues. CDR3 loop: CASSIGTRKTDTQYF. CDR3 coding DNA: TGTGCCAGCAGCATAGGGACTAGGAAGACAGATACGCAGTATTTT.

This chain joins TRBV11-3 and TRBJ2-7; 10 bases align to TRBD2. Per germline, CDR1 SGHNT and CDR2 YENEEA. This CDR3 contains 17 residues. The V gene end was trimmed by 0 bases and the J gene end by 6 bases; junction bases not matched to a gene: 11. The DNA for the CDR3 is TGTGCCAGCAGCTTAGATCTGGCTAGCGGGGGAAAAGTCGAGCAGTACTTC. This codes for CASSLDLASGGKVEQYF.

V is TRBV9 and J is TRBJ2-3; maybe TRBD2 (5 bases). The CDR3 contains 16 residues. The V end was cut by 0 bases, the J end by 2 bases, with 13 bases between. Germline lookup yields CDR1 SGDLS and CDR2 YYNGEE. The CDR3 loop is CASSVVGGGYTDTQYF. DNA of the CDR3: TGTGCCAGCAGCGTAGTCGGCGGAGGCTACACAGATACGCAGTATTTT.

This rearrangement joins TRBV5-6 to TRBJ1-1, with a tentative D call TRBD1 (6 bases). CDR1 is SGHDT, CDR2 YYEEEE, per germline. CDR3 length: 13 residues. V was shortened by 5 bases and J by 11 bases, with 19 bases between the two germline ends. This chain's CDR3 is CASSYATGRWAFF. Here the CDR3 DNA reads TGTGCCAGCAGTTACGCTACAGGGAGGTGGGCTTTCTTT.

The chain links TRBV4-1 to TRBJ1-2, with 8 bases identical to TRBD1. Germline V CDR1 and CDR2: MGHRA, YSYEKL. The CDR3 runs 14 residues. Unmatched junction bases numbered 6, after V lost 4 bases and J lost 5 bases. CDR3: CASSPKQGGYGYTF. Here the CDR3 DNA reads TGCGCCAGCAGCCCTAAACAGGGGGGGTATGGCTACACCTTC.

Comments on this clone: Other DNA sequences within the sample encode an identical CDR3. This chain joins TRBV27 and TRBJ2-7; 7 bases map to TRBD1. In germline, CDR1 is MNHEY, CDR2 SMNVEV (reference sequence). The CDR3 covers 14 residues. V gave up 5 bases and J gave up 2 bases; unmatched junction bases: 6. CDR3 sequence reads: CASSIRDRAYEQYF. The CDR3 coding sequence is TGTGCCAGCAGTATCCGGGACAGAGCCTACGAGCAGTACTTC.

As regards this clone: Distinct nucleotide sequences in the sample also encode this CDR3. Here the CDR3 DNA reads TGTGCCAGCAGTTTACTCGGGGGCACTGAAGCTTTCTTT. It codes for CASSLLGGTEAFF. The chain recombines TRBV27 with TRBJ1-1, with D possibly TRBD1 on 5 matching bases. The CDR3 runs to 13 residues. The germline V and J ends were trimmed by 2 bases and 4 bases, with 8 bases remaining between them. The germline gives CDR1 MNHEY, CDR2 SMNVEV (reference sequence).

In the case of this clone: Other DNA sequences in this sample translate to the same CDR3. V is TRBV7-9 and J is TRBJ1-4; D remains ambiguous. V was clipped by 5 bases and J by 3 bases, with 1 base between them. The CDR3 is 11 amino acids. Per the germline V gene, CDR1 is SEHNR and CDR2 is FQNEAQ (reference sequence). The CDR3 sequence: CASSPNEKLFF. CDR3 DNA: TGTGCCAGCAGCCCTAATGAAAAACTGTTTTTT.

The rearrangement uses TRBV27 and TRBJ2-3; D might be TRBD2 (5 bases). This CDR3 comprises 15 residues. Germline V gives CDR1 MNHEY, CDR2 SMNVEV (reference sequence). V dropped 6 bases and J dropped 1 base, with 14 bases sitting between them. DNA for the CDR3: TGTGCCAGCAGGAACGGACGGGGAGGCACAGATACGCAGTATTTT. This encodes CASRNGRGGTDTQYF.

The V and J genes are TRBV19 and TRBJ2-7; D gene uncertain. From germline, CDR1 is LNHDA and CDR2 SQIVND (reference sequence). This CDR3 is built from 14 residues. The ends were cut back, 2 bases at V and 2 bases at J, with 10 bases in the middle. In DNA, the CDR3 is TGTGCCAGTAGTATACTTGGCAGAGCCTACGAGCAGTACTTC. Protein: CASSILGRAYEQYF.

V gene TRBV6-1 combines with J gene TRBJ2-7; the D is unclear. V was clipped by 7 bases and J by 10 bases, with 14 bases between them. Germline V lookup: CDR1 MNHNS, CDR2 SASEGT. This CDR3 spans 11 amino acids. In DNA, the CDR3 is TGTGCCAGCACAGTCGGGCCTTTCCAGTACTTC. It specifies CASTVGPFQYF.

The chain is built from TRBV5-6 and TRBJ1-2, with D hard to call. Germline V gene data show CDR1 as SGHDT and CDR2 as YYEEEE. The CDR3 totals 14 residues. The ends were cut back, 4 bases at V and 5 bases at J, with 15 bases in the middle. The CDR3 sequence: CASSALRDFYGYTF. The CDR3 nucleotides are TGTGCCAGCAGCGCACTAAGGGATTTTTATGGCTACACCTTC.